One sample yielded the 27 T cell receptor beta chains listed below, sequenced in a study of blood T cell repertoires in COVID-19. Method: immunoSEQ multiplex PCR; TCRdb's copy keeps in-frame clones and lacks some. The data show roughly 230,000 clones, about 86% seen once. The sequenced sample was peripheral blood. The source of these receptors is a man aged 50-59 years with active or convalescent COVID-19.

The rearrangement joins TRBV6-1 to TRBJ2-7; D possibly corresponds to TRBD1 (5 bases). CDR1 MNHNS and CDR2 SASEGT come from the germline V gene. CDR3 size: 16 residues. V was cut by 1 base and J by 3 bases, with 16 bases left in between. The CDR3 spells CASSEGVAGSLYEQYF. In nucleotides, the CDR3 is TGTGCCAGCAGTGAAGGAGTGGCAGGGTCCCTCTACGAGCAGTACTTC.

The V gene is TRBV3-1 (or the pseudogene TRBV3-2), the J gene TRBJ1-1, with 10 bases fitting TRBD1. After removal of 4 bases from V and 6 bases from J, the junction contained 8 bases not matched to a gene. This CDR3 contains 15 residues. From germline, CDR1 is LGHDT and CDR2 YNNKEL (reference sequence). The CDR3 spells CASSRQGAPGAEAFF. CDR3 DNA: TGTGCCAGCAGCCGACAGGGGGCGCCGGGAGCTGAAGCTTTCTTT.

This rearrangement joins TRBV12-3 or TRBV12-4 to TRBJ1-2; D may be TRBD1 (5 bases). The CDR3 contains 12 residues. The ends were cut back, 4 bases at V and 8 bases at J, with 11 bases in the middle. For the CDR3, the DNA is TGTGCCAGCAGTTGGGGGGGGAGAGGCTACACCTTC. Translation: CASSWGGRGYTF.

This chain connects TRBV5-4 to TRBJ1-3, with a weak D call TRBD1 (5 bases). Looked up from germline, CDR1 is SGHNT and CDR2 is YYREEE (reference sequence). The CDR3 extends over 15 amino acids. The V gene lost 4 bases and the J gene lost 1 base, with 12 bases spanning the gap. The CDR3 loop is CASSGGTASGNTIYF. CDR3 DNA sequence: TGTGCCAGCAGCGGGGGGACGGCATCTGGAAACACCATATATTTT. The entire variable domain, with the rest obtained from reference TRBV5-4 and TRBJ1-3, is as follows: ETGVTQSPTHLIKTRGQQVTLRCSSQSGHNTVSWYQQALGQGPQFIFQYYREEENGRGNFPPRFSGLQFPNYSSELNVNALELDDSALYLCASSGGTASGNTIYFGEGSWLTVV.

The chain employs TRBV6-5 and TRBJ2-7, with 9 bases matching TRBD1. V shed 6 bases, J shed 0 bases, and the junction held 6 bases outside the gene matches. CDR3 length equals 15 residues. In germline, CDR1 is MNHEY, CDR2 SVGAGI. The chain's CDR3 is CASSRTGDSSYEQYF. The DNA for the CDR3 is TGTGCCAGCAGCCGGACAGGGGATTCCTCCTACGAGCAGTACTTC.

The CDR3 coding sequence is TGTGCCAGCAGGGAGGGGCGGAGGAACACTGAAGCTTTCTTT. This translates into CASREGRRNTEAFF. The chain has TRBV28 and TRBJ1-1; D may be TRBD1 (5 bases). Looked up from germline, CDR1 is MDHEN and CDR2 is SYDVKM. Trimming stripped 6 bases from V and 1 base from J, with 12 bases between. The CDR3 covers 14 residues. Complete variable domain (other parts from reference TRBV28 and TRBJ1-1): DVKVTQSSRYLVKRTGEKVFLECVQDMDHENMFWYRQDPGLGLRLIYFSYDVKMKEKGDIPEGYSVSREKKERFSLILESASTNQTSMYLCASREGRRNTEAFFGQGTRLTVV.

This chain connects TRBV5-4 to TRBJ1-1, with D possibly TRBD1 on 6 matching bases. The V end was cut by 4 bases, the J end by 3 bases, with 13 bases between. The length of the CDR3 is 14 residues. The germline CDR1 and CDR2 sequences are SGHNT and YYREEE (reference sequence). The CDR3 here is CASSGRGWDTEAFF. The CDR3 bases are TGTGCCAGCAGCGGCAGGGGCTGGGACACTGAAGCTTTCTTT.

This chain uses TRBV5-1 with TRBJ1-1; D unclear. V was cut by 4 bases and J by 3 bases, with 28 bases left in between. Germline lookup yields CDR1 SGHRS and CDR2 YFSETQ. The CDR3 consists of 19 residues. The CDR3 sequence is CASSPDEADGLAGDTEAFF. CDR3 DNA sequence: TGCGCCAGCAGCCCGGACGAGGCGGATGGACTCGCTGGGGACACTGAAGCTTTCTTT.

The chain couples TRBV13 to TRBJ1-1; TRBD1 might be the D (6 bases). The CDR3 runs to 13 residues. The ends were cut back, 5 bases at V and 2 bases at J, with 9 bases in the middle. CDR1 and CDR2 from the germline V gene are PRHDT and FYEKMQ (reference sequence). In DNA, the CDR3 is TGTGCCAGCAGCCCCAGGGGAAACACTGAAGCTTTCTTT. This codes for CASSPRGNTEAFF.

The J gene is TRBJ2-5, the V gene TRBV7-2; a weak D match, TRBD2 (5 bases). Germline values: CDR1 SGHTA, CDR2 FQGNSA. The CDR3 length is 14 residues. V was shortened by 5 bases and J by 1 base, with 11 bases between the two germline ends. The CDR3 loop reads CASSIASSQETQYF. CDR3 sequence (DNA): TGTGCCAGCAGCATCGCTAGCAGCCAAGAGACCCAGTACTTC.

The V gene is TRBV9, the J gene TRBJ1-2; 7 positions match TRBD1. J gave up 6 bases and V 0 bases, and 5 bases lay outside the gene matches. The germline V gene has CDR1 SGDLS and CDR2 YYNGEE. The CDR3 spans 14 residues. This CDR3 reads CASSVVGRGNGYTF. The CDR3 nucleotides are TGTGCCAGCAGCGTAGTCGGCAGGGGGAATGGCTACACCTTC.

J is TRBJ1-5 and V is TRBV6-5; D perhaps matches TRBD1 (6 bases). The CDR3 is 14 amino acids. V was clipped by 6 bases and J by 0 bases, with 9 bases between them. Germline V gives CDR1 MNHEY, CDR2 SVGAGI. CDR3 coding DNA: TGTGCCAGCAGCAGGGACATTAGCAATCAGCCCCAGCATTTT. This encodes CASSRDISNQPQHF.

The chain is built from TRBV20-1 and TRBJ2-7; maybe TRBD2 (6 bases). This CDR3 has 13 residues. Between the trimmed V and J ends, which lost 3 bases and 1 base, there was a span of 10 bases. Germline lookup yields CDR1 DFQATT and CDR2 SNEGSKA (reference sequence). CDR3: CSASSGGSYEQYF. CDR3 bases: TGCAGTGCTAGTTCTGGGGGGTCCTACGAGCAGTACTTC.

In the case of this clone: The same CDR3 can be traced to other DNA sequences in this sample. V usage is TRBV30 and J usage is TRBJ1-3; 9 nucleotides line up with TRBD1. The V and J ends lost 3 bases and 0 bases, in that order; junction bases with no gene match: 3. CDR3 length: 15 amino acids. CDR1 is GTSNPN and CDR2 is SVGIG in the germline V gene (reference sequence). The CDR3: CAWSRTGDSGNTIYF. As DNA, the CDR3 is TGTGCCTGGAGCCGGACAGGGGACTCTGGAAACACCATATATTTT.

J is TRBJ1-1 and V is TRBV27; no firm D call. The CDR3 has 14 residues. V was shortened by 6 bases and J by 2 bases, with 13 bases between the two germline ends. Germline assignment: CDR1 MNHEY and CDR2 SMNVEV (reference sequence). The chain's CDR3 is CASRSVAANTEAFF. Here the CDR3 DNA reads TGTGCCAGCAGGTCCGTTGCGGCAAACACTGAAGCTTTCTTT.

The gene calls are TRBV3-1 (or the pseudogene TRBV3-2) and TRBJ2-5, with TRBD1 matching 8 bases. The V gene end was trimmed by 2 bases and the J gene end by 5 bases; junction bases not matched to a gene: 7. The CDR3 contains 15 residues. Germline CDR1 reads LGHDT; CDR2 reads YNNKEL (reference sequence). The CDR3 DNA reads TGTGCCAGCAGCCAAAGGGCAGGGGGCCTCGAGACCCAGTACTTC. As protein: CASSQRAGGLETQYF.

The CDR3 is CASSEYTGRYTEAFF. In nucleotides, the CDR3 is TGCGCCAGCAGTGAGTATACAGGGCGGTACACTGAAGCTTTCTTT. This rearrangement joins TRBV10-2 to TRBJ1-1; tentatively, D is TRBD1 (6 bases). Germline CDR1 and CDR2: WSHSY and SAAADI. V lost 1 base to trimming and J lost 3 bases, with 12 bases between them. This CDR3 is built from 15 residues.

This clone was picked up many times. The chain carries TRBV19 and TRBJ1-4; 7 bases agree with TRBD1. Germline CDR1 is LNHDA and CDR2 is SQIVND (reference sequence). CDR3 size: 15 residues. V lost 6 bases and J lost 6; bases outside the gene matches: 10. CDR3 sequence: CASSADRESHEKLFF. As DNA, the CDR3 is TGTGCCAGTAGCGCCGACAGGGAGAGTCATGAAAAACTGTTTTTT.

This clone was seen only a few times. The rearrangement uses TRBV2 and TRBJ1-2; the D gene is possibly TRBD1 (5 bases). Germline assignment: CDR1 SNHLY and CDR2 FYNNEI. This CDR3 spans 15 amino acids. The V end lost 8 bases, the J end lost 4 bases, and 20 bases lay between the germline ends. CDR3 sequence reads: CASLAGQVEFYGYTF. CDR3 DNA: TGTGCCAGCCTGGCGGGGCAGGTCGAGTTCTATGGCTACACCTTC.

V usage is TRBV28 and J usage is TRBJ1-2; weak D call: TRBD1 (6 bases). The CDR3 loop spans 16 amino acids. The V end lost 4 bases, the J end lost 5 bases, and 20 bases lay between the germline ends. Germline CDR1 reads MDHEN; CDR2 reads SYDVKM. The DNA of the CDR3 is TGTGCCAGCAGTTCCGGGGGGGCTACCCGACCTTATGGCTACACCTTC. Amino acids: CASSSGGATRPYGYTF.

The chain employs TRBV19 and TRBJ2-7; 10 positions agree with TRBD1. This CDR3 region has 14 residues. Germline-derived CDR1 and CDR2 are LNHDA and SQIVND (reference sequence). The junction had 5 bases not matched to a gene; V was cut back by 4 bases and J by 5 bases. In DNA form, the CDR3 reads TGTGCCAGTAGTAGCGACAGGGGGCGCGACGAGCAGTACTTC. This translates into CASSSDRGRDEQYF.

The chain uses TRBV9 and TRBJ1-5, with 9 bases fitting TRBD1. There are 15 residues in the CDR3. J gave up 6 bases and V 4 bases, and 8 bases lay outside the gene matches. Germline V gives CDR1 SGDLS, CDR2 YYNGEE. The chain's CDR3 is CASSLGTGSTQPQHF. The CDR3 DNA reads as TGTGCCAGCAGCTTAGGGACAGGGTCGACTCAGCCCCAGCATTTT. The full variable domain, rest sourced from reference TRBV9 and TRBJ1-5, is DSGVTQTPKHLITATGQRVTLRCSPRSGDLSVYWYQQSLDQGLQFLIQYYNGEERAKGNILERFSAQQFPDLHSELNLSSLELGDSALYFCASSLGTGSTQPQHFGDGTRLSIL.

V usage is TRBV7-3 and J usage is TRBJ1-6; D is perhaps TRBD1 (6 bases). The ends were cut back, 2 bases at V and 9 bases at J, with 20 bases in the middle. The germline gives CDR1 SGHTA, CDR2 FQGTGA. This CDR3 region has 17 residues. The CDR3: CASSLYAQDQGGSPLHF. CDR3 coding DNA: TGTGCCAGCAGCTTATACGCACAGGACCAAGGGGGTTCACCCCTCCACTTT.

J is TRBJ2-7 and V is TRBV25-1, with D maybe TRBD2 (5 bases). The V gene's germline CDR1 is MGHDK and CDR2 SYGVNS. V was trimmed by 8 bases and J by 2 bases, leaving 13 bases between them. The CDR3 extends over 13 amino acids. The CDR3: CASGREGTYEQYF. The CDR3 DNA follows: TGTGCCAGCGGTCGGGAAGGCACCTACGAGCAGTACTTC.

The chain carries TRBV5-6 and TRBJ2-3; 10 nucleotides align to TRBD2. CDR3 length: 15 amino acids. In germline, CDR1 is SGHDT, CDR2 YYEEEE. The ends lost 4 bases at V and 3 bases at J; junction bases unmatched: 5. This CDR3 reads CASSALGLATDTQYF. The CDR3 nucleotides read TGTGCCAGCAGCGCCCTGGGACTAGCGACAGATACGCAGTATTTT.

The chain has TRBV6-5 and TRBJ1-3; no definite D call. The CDR3 contains 13 residues. V gave up 2 bases and J gave up 4 bases, with 6 bases separating them. The V gene's germline CDR1 is MNHEY and CDR2 SVGAGI. The CDR3 sequence: CASSYIRGNTIYF. The CDR3 DNA reads TGTGCCAGCAGTTACATCAGGGGAAACACCATATATTTT.

Of note for this clone: Compared with germline, one end of the junction differs, possibly owing to a read error. The V call is TRBV6-5, the J call TRBJ2-1; 8 bases line up with TRBD2. Germline V CDR1 and CDR2: MNHEY, SVGAGI. CDR3 length: 14 residues. The CDR3 region has the DNA TGTGCCAGCAGTACGCGGGGGGCCGAAAGGGTAACGCTCTTC. Encoded protein: CASSTRGAERVTLF.